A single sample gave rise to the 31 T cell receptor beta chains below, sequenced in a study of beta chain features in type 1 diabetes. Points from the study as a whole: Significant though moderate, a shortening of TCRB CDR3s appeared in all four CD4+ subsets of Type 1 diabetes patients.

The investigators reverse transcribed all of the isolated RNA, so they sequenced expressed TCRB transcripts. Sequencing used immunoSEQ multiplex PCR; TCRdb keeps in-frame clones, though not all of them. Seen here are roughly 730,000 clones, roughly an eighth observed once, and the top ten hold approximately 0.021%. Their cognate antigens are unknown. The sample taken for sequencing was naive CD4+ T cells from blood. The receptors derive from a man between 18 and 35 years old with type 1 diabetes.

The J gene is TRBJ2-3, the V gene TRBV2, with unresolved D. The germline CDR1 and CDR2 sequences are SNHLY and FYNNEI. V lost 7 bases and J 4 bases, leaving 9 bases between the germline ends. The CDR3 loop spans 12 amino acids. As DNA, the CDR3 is TGTGCCAGCAAGTTGAACGCAGATACGCAGTATTTT. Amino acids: CASKLNADTQYF.

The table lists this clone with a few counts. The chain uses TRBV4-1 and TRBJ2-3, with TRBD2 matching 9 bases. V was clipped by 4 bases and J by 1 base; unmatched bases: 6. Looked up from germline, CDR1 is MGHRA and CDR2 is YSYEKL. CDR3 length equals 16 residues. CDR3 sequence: CASSPQERGGTDTQYF. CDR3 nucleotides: TGCGCCAGCAGCCCCCAGGAGCGGGGGGGCACAGATACGCAGTATTTT.

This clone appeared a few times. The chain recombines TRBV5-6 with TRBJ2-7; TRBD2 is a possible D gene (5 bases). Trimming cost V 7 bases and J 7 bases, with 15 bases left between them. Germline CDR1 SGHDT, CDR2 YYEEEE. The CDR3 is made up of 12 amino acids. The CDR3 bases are TGTGCCAGCGGGTATACACCGGGAGAGCAGTACTTC. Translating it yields CASGYTPGEQYF. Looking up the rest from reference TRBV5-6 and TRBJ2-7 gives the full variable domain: DAGVTQSPTHLIKTRGQQVTLRCSPKSGHDTVSWYQQALGQGPQFIFQYYEEEERQRGNFPDRFSGHQFPNYSSELNVNALLLGDSALYLCASGYTPGEQYFGPGTRLTVT.

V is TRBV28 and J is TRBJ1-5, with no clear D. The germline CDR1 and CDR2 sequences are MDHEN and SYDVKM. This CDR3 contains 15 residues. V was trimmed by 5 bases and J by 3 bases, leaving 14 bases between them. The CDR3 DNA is TGTGCCAGCAGTCTACCTCCGGGCCCCAATCAGCCCCAGCATTTT. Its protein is CASSLPPGPNQPQHF.

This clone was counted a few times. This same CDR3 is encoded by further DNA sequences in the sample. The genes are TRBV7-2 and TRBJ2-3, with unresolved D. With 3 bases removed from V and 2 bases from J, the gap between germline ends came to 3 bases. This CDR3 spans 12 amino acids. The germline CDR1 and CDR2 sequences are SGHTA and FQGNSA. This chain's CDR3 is CASSLSTDTQYF. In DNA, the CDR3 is TGTGCCAGCAGCTTGTCCACAGATACGCAGTATTTT.

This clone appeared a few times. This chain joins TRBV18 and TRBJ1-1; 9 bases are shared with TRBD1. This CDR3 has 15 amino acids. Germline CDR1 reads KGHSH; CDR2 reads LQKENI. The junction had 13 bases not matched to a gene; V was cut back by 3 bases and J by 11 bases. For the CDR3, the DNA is TGTGCCAGCTCACCTCCCGGGACAGGGTCCGAGTGGGCTTTCTTT. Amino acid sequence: CASSPPGTGSEWAFF.

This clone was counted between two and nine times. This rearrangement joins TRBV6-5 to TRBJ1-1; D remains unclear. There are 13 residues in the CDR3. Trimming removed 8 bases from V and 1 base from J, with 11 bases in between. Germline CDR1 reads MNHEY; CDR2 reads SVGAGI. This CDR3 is CASRRTENTEAFF. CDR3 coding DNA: TGTGCCAGCCGGAGGACGGAGAACACTGAAGCTTTCTTT.

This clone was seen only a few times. The DNA of the CDR3 is TGTGCCAGCAGTGGACGATATGGCTACACCTTC. It yields the protein CASSGRYGYTF. The genes are TRBV28 and TRBJ1-2; the D is unclear. The CDR3 has 11 residues. Germline V gene lookup returns CDR1 MDHEN and CDR2 SYDVKM. Trimming left V 5 bases short and J 5 bases short, with 6 bases between.

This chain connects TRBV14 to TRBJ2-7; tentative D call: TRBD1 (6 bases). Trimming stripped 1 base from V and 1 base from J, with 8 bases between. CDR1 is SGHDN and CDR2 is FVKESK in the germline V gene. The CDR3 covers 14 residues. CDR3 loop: CASSQAGHSYEQYF. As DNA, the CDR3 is TGTGCCAGCAGCCAAGCGGGACATTCCTACGAGCAGTACTTC.

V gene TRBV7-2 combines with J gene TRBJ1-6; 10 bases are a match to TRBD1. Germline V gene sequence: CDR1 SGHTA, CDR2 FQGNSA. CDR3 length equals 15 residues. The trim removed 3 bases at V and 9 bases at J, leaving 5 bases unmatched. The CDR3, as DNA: TGTGCCAGCAGCTTGGGGGGACAGGGGCTTTCACCCCTCCACTTT. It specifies CASSLGGQGLSPLHF.

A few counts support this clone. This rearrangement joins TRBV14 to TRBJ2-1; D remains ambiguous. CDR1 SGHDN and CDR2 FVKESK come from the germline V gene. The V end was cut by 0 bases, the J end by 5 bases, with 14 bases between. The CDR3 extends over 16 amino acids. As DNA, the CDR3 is TGTGCCAGCAGCCAAGATGGGTGGGATCCCCACAATGAGCAGTTCTTC. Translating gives CASSQDGWDPHNEQFF.

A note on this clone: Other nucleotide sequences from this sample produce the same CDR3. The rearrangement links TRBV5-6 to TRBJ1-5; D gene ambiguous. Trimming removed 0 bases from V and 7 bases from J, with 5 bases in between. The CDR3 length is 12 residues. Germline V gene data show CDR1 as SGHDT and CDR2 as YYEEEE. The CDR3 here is CASSLVGQPQHF. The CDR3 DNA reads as TGTGCCAGCAGCTTGGTGGGCCAGCCCCAGCATTTT. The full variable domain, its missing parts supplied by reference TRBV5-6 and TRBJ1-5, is DAGVTQSPTHLIKTRGQQVTLRCSPKSGHDTVSWYQQALGQGPQFIFQYYEEEERQRGNFPDRFSGHQFPNYSSELNVNALLLGDSALYLCASSLVGQPQHFGDGTRLSIL.

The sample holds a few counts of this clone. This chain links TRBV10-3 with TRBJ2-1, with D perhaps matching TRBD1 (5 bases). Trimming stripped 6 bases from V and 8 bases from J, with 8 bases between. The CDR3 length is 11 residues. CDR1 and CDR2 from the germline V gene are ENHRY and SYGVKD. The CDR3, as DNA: TGTGCCATCAGCAGGGCGGATGAGCAGTTCTTC. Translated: CAISRADEQFF.

CDR3 coding DNA: TGTGCCAGCAGCTCCCCCGGGGGCCGCGATAATTCACCCCTCCACTTT. It translates to CASSSPGGRDNSPLHF. This rearrangement joins TRBV5-4 to TRBJ1-6, with D perhaps TRBD1 (6 bases). Trimming cost V 3 bases and J 5 bases, with 15 bases left between them. The CDR3 length is 16 residues. CDR1 and CDR2 (germline): SGHNT, YYREEE (reference sequence).

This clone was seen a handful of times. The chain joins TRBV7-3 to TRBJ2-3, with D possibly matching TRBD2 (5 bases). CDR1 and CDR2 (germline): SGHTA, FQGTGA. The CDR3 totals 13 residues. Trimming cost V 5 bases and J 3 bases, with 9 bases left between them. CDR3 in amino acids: CASSRTGTDTQYF. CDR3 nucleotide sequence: TGTGCCAGCAGCCGGACTGGGACAGATACGCAGTATTTT.

CDR3 sequence: CASSLGLAGPETQYF. The CDR3 DNA sequence: TGTGCCAGCAGCCTGGGACTAGCGGGGCCGGAGACCCAGTACTTC. The rearrangement joins TRBV27 to TRBJ2-5, with 13 bases that match TRBD2. The CDR3 is made up of 15 amino acids. V shed 6 bases and J 5 bases; nucleotides not matched to a gene: 6. The V gene's germline CDR1 is MNHEY and CDR2 SMNVEV (reference sequence).

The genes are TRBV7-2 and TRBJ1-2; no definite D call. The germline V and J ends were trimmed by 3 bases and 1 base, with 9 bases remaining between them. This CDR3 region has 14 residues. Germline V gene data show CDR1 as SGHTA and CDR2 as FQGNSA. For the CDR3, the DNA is TGTGCCAGCAGCTTGGGAGGGTTTAACTATGGCTACACCTTC. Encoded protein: CASSLGGFNYGYTF.

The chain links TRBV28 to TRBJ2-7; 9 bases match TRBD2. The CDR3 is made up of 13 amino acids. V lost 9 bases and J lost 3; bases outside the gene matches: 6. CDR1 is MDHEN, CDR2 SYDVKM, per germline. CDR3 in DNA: TGTGCCAGTGTAGCGGGGGAGAACTACGAGCAGTACTTC. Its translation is CASVAGENYEQYF. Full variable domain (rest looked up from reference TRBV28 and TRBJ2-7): DVKVTQSSRYLVKRTGEKVFLECVQDMDHENMFWYRQDPGLGLRLIYFSYDVKMKEKGDIPEGYSVSREKKERFSLILESASTNQTSMYLCASVAGENYEQYFGPGTRLTVT.

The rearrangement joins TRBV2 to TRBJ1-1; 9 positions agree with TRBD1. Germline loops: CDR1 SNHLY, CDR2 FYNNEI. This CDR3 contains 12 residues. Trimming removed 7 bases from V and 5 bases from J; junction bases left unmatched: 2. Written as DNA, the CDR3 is TGTGCCAGCACAGGACAGGGGACTGAAGCTTTCTTT. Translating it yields CASTGQGTEAFF.

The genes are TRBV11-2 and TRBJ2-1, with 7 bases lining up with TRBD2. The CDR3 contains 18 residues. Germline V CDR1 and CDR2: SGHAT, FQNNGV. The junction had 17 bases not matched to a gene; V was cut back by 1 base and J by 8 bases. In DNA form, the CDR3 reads TGTGCCAGCAGCTTAGCCCTTTCTGGAGCGGGGTCCCCGCATGAGCAGTTCTTC. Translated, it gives CASSLALSGAGSPHEQFF. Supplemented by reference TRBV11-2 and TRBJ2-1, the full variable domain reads EAGVAQSPRYKIIEKRQSVAFWCNPISGHATLYWYQQILGQGPKLLIQFQNNGVVDDSQLPKDRFSAERLKGVDSTLKIQPAKLEDSAVYLCASSLALSGAGSPHEQFFGPGTRLTVL.

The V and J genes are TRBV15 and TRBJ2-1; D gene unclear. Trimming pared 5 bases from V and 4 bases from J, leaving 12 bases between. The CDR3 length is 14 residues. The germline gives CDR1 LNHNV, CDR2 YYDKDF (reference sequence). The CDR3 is CATSPEARYNEQFF. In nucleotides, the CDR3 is TGTGCCACCAGCCCTGAGGCCAGATACAATGAGCAGTTCTTC. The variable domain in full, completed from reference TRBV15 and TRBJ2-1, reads DAMVIQNPRYQVTQFGKPVTLSCSQTLNHNVMYWYQQKSSQAPKLLFHYYDKDFNNEADTPDNFQSRRPNTSFCFLDIRSPGLGDTAMYLCATSPEARYNEQFFGPGTRLTVL.

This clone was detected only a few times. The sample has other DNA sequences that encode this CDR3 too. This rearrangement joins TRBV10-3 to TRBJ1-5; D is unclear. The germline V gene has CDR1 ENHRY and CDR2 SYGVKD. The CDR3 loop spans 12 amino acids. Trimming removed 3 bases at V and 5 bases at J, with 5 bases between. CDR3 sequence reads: CAISDGDQPQHF. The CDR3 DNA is TGTGCCATCAGTGACGGGGATCAGCCCCAGCATTTT.

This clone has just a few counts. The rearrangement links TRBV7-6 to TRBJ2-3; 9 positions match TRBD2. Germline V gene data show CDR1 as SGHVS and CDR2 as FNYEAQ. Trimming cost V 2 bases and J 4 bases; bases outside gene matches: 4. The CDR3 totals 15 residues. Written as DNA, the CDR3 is TGTGCCAGCAGCTTAAGGCGGGGGGGCCCAGATACGCAGTATTTT. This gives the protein CASSLRRGGPDTQYF. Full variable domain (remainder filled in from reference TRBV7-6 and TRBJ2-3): GAGVSQSPRYKVTKRGQDVALRCDPISGHVSLYWYRQALGQGPEFLTYFNYEAQQDKSGLPNDRFSAERPEGSISTLTIQRTEQRDSAMYRCASSLRRGGPDTQYFGPGTRLTVL.

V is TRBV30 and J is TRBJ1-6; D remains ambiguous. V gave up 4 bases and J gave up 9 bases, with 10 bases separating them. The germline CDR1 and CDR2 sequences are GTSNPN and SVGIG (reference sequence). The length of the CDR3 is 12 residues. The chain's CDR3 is CAWTTGGSPLHF. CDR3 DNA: TGTGCCTGGACTACCGGCGGTTCACCCCTCCACTTT.

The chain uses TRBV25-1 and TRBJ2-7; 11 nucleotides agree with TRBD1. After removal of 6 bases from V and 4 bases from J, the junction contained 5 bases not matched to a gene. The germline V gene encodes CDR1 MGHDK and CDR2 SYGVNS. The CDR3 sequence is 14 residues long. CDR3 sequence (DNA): TGTGCCAGCAGGCCCGGGACAGGGGGTTACGAGCAGTACTTC. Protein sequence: CASRPGTGGYEQYF.

This CDR3 reads CASRRTGTSSYNEQFF. The DNA for the CDR3 is TGTGCCAGCAGACGGACAGGTACAAGCTCCTACAATGAGCAGTTCTTC. V usage is TRBV2 and J usage is TRBJ2-1, with 7 nucleotides matching TRBD1. The CDR3 length is 16 residues. The germline V gene has CDR1 SNHLY and CDR2 FYNNEI. J lost 0 bases, V lost 6 bases, and 8 bases had no gene match.

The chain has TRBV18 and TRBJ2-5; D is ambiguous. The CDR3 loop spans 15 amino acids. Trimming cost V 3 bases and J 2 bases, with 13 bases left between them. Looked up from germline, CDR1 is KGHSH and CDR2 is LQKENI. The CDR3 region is CASSPMVSVQETQYF. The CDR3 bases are TGTGCCAGCTCACCCATGGTGTCCGTGCAAGAGACCCAGTACTTC.

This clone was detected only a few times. CDR3 sequence reads: CASSETGGSTDTQYF. The CDR3 DNA is TGTGCCAGCAGTGAGACAGGGGGCTCGACAGATACGCAGTATTTT. The V and J genes are TRBV2 and TRBJ2-3; 10 bases align to TRBD1. CDR3 length: 15 amino acids. The V and J ends lost 3 bases and 3 bases, in that order; junction bases with no gene match: 3. Germline loops: CDR1 SNHLY, CDR2 FYNNEI.

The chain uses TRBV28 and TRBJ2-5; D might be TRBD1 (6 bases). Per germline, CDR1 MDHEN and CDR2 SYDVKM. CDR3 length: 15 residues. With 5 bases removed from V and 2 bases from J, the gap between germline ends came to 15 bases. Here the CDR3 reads CASSPSGTRQETQYF. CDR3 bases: TGTGCCAGCAGTCCTTCGGGGACACGACAAGAGACCCAGTACTTC.

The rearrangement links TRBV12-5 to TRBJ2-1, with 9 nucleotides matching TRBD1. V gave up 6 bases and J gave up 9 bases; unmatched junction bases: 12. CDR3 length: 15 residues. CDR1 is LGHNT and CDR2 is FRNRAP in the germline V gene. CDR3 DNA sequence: TGTGCTAGTGGCGACCCCGGACAGGGGCCCAGTGAGCAGTTCTTC. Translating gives CASGDPGQGPSEQFF.

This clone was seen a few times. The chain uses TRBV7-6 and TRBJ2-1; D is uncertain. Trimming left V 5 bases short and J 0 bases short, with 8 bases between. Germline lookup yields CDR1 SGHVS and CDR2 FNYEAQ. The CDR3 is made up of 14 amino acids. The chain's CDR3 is CASSHDGSYNEQFF. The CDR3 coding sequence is TGTGCCAGCAGCCACGACGGCTCCTACAATGAGCAGTTCTTC.